Listed below are T cell receptor beta chains from one sample, sequenced in a study of T cells in localized non-small cell lung cancer. Measured with immunoSEQ multiplex PCR; TCRdb has only the in-frame clones, and not every one. Of over 20,000 clones detected, under 95% appear once; the ten largest clones hold approximately 14%. The sample was peripheral blood, taken before any cancer treatment. These receptors were collected from a man between 35 and 75 years old with stage III squamous cell lung carcinoma. CDR3s include the opening cysteine and the closing phenylalanine or tryptophan. The order of the fields is V gene, CDR3 protein.

>TRBV5-1
CASSLSPGGSYEQYF
>TRBV25-1
CASSELQGSYNEQFF
>TRBV28
CASSLLGPRIAGGANVLTF
>TRBV30
CAWSVTASSPLHF
>TRBV7-9
CASSLGGGRGETQYF
>TRBV18
CASSSGLAGGTDTQYF
>TRBV9
CASSPRTSGVLTSTDTQYF
>TRBV27
CASSPGTGYADTQYF
>TRBV28
CAIGAGGSDTQYF
>TRBV6-6
CASSYSGGFMNTEAFF
>TRBV19
CASSMGYPNEQFF
>TRBV6-5
CASSFQRGYEQYF
>TRBV2
CASSKGQGARGEQFF
>TRBV27
CASSSSAGANVLTF
>TRBV28
CASSSSSYEQYF
>TRBV5-1
CASSLGGDNEKLFF
>TRBV21-1
CASSKPRREDYEQYF
>TRBV5-6
CASSLWGTGELFF
>TRBV5-1
CASSSDPGGFQNTEAFF
>TRBV5-5
CASSLGTRDRAFGGYTF
>TRBV7-9
CASSLRINYGYTF
>TRBV7-2
CASSLGQSILQETQYF
>TRBV4-2
CASSHDQGINNGYTF
>TRBV4-3
CASSQVGGNTEAFF
>TRBV4-3
CASSQDWTENQPQHF
>TRBV6-1
CASSETLGGYEQYF
>TRBV7-2
CASSLLSGGFQETQYF
>TRBV14
CASSPGGVKEKLFF
>TRBV19
CASSKSQGTGPQHF
>TRBV5-1
CASSASTSGGPGEQYF
>TRBV9
CASSLSNYGYTF
>TRBV5-1
CASSLEGQGAYEQYF
>TRBV2
CASNLGQGGYTEAFF
>TRBV6-5
CASRRQADSSYEQYF
>TRBV5-1
CASSYDPNTEAFF
>TRBV30
CAWSPQGTTQYF
>TRBV4-1
CASSRTTGKSYEQYF
>TRBV9
CASSVRSTDTQYF
>TRBV6-5
CASNPGGRTGGTQYF